This T cell receptor beta chain appears in the sequencing data of a study of cytomegalovirus exposure and HLA in healthy donors. J lost 7 bases, V lost 3 bases, and 1 base had no gene match. This CDR3 contains 13 residues. In germline, CDR1 is MNHEY, CDR2 SMNVEV (reference sequence). The protocol was immunoSEQ multiplex PCR, while the TCRdb copy is restricted to in-frame clones and leaves out a portion. The data hold 150,000 to 170,000 clones, with more than 70% observed a single time. This TCR was sampled from a human donor in good health. Source material: PBMCs. The rearrangement links TRBV27 to TRBJ2-1; TRBD1 agrees at 9 bases. CDR3 residues: CASSFDRGNEQFF. The CDR3, as DNA: TGTGCCAGCAGTTTCGACAGGGGGAATGAGCAGTTCTTC.